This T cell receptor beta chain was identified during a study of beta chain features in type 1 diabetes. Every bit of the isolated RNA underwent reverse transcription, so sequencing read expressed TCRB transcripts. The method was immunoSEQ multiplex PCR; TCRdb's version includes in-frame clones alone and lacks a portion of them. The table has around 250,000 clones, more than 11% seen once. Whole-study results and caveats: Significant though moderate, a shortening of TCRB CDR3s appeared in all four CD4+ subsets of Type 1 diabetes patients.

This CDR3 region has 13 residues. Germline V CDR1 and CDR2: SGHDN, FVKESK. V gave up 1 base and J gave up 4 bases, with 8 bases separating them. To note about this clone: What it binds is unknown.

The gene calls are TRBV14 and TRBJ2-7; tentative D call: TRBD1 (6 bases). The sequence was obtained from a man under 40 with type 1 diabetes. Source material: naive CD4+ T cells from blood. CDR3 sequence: CASSQGGQYEQYF. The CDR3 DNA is TGTGCCAGCAGCCAAGGCGGACAGTACGAGCAGTACTTC.